One and the same sample provided the 32 T cell receptor beta chains below, sequenced in a study of T cell repertoires in cytomegalovirus infection. TCRdb redid the calling of the reads with MiXCR, one entry per CDR3 protein. Altogether about 300,000 distinct CDR3 sequences are present, 9.6% being singletons, with the ten largest covering more than 2.5%. The sample taken for sequencing was PBMCs. The receptors stem from a human donor in good health (CMV status not recorded). Some clones in this sample may be carry-over from other donors' samples.

This clonotype was seen more than once but under ten times. The chain is built from TRBV29-1 and TRBJ1-2; weak D call: TRBD1 (5 bases). Trimming stripped 3 bases from V and 0 bases from J, with 8 bases between. Germline V lookup: CDR1 SQVTM, CDR2 ANQGSEA. This CDR3 is built from 13 residues. CDR3 residues: CSVERQTNYGYTF. The DNA for the CDR3 is TGCAGCGTTGAGCGACAGACTAACTATGGCTACACCTTC.

This clonotype was seen at least ten times. The DNA for the CDR3 is TGCAGTGCTAGGGGGGACTCGCGGGCGAGGACAGATACGCAGTATTTT. This translates into CSARGDSRARTDTQYF. J is TRBJ2-3 and V is TRBV20-1; possibly TRBD2 for D (6 bases). The CDR3 is made up of 16 amino acids. Trimming removed 3 bases from V and 3 bases from J, with 19 bases in between. Germline V CDR1 and CDR2: DFQATT, SNEGSKA (reference sequence).

This chain connects TRBV29-1 to TRBJ1-3; 7 positions agree with TRBD1. The CDR3 runs 14 residues. Germline CDR1 SQVTM, CDR2 ANQGSEA. Trimming cost V 6 bases and J 5 bases; bases outside gene matches: 10. The CDR3, as DNA: TGCAGCGTGGGGGGACAGAGTGGGAGAAACACCATATATTTT. Residues: CSVGGQSGRNTIYF.

At least ten counts were recorded for this clonotype. The rearrangement uses TRBV7-2 and TRBJ1-2; D remains ambiguous. Looked up from germline, CDR1 is SGHTA and CDR2 is FQGNSA. The CDR3 is 13 residues long. The germline V and J ends were trimmed by 2 bases and 6 bases, with 10 bases remaining between them. In nucleotides, the CDR3 is TGTGCCAGCAGCTTATGGGGAGAAAATGGCTACACCTTC. Translation: CASSLWGENGYTF.

The chain joins TRBV5-1 to TRBJ2-5; D unclear. The germline V gene has CDR1 SGHRS and CDR2 YFSETQ. Deletions cut 4 bases from V and 0 bases from J, with 10 bases between. The CDR3 is made up of 14 amino acids. The CDR3 reads CASSLRTDQETQYF. CDR3 bases: TGCGCCAGCAGCCTGAGGACGGACCAAGAGACCCAGTACTTC.

The chain carries TRBV5-1 and TRBJ1-1; unclear D gene. Germline values: CDR1 SGHRS, CDR2 YFSETQ. This CDR3 contains 13 residues. V dropped 0 bases and J dropped 3 bases, with 6 bases sitting between them. CDR3 sequence: CASSLAGHTEAFF. The CDR3 nucleotides are TGCGCCAGCAGCTTGGCGGGCCACACTGAAGCTTTCTTT.

There are many counts of this clonotype. The J gene is TRBJ1-1, the V gene TRBV7-2; D is undetermined. V shed 4 bases and J shed 4 bases, with 10 bases lying between them. Per germline, CDR1 SGHTA and CDR2 FQGNSA. CDR3 length equals 13 residues. CDR3 in DNA: TGTGCCAGCAGCTCCGGACGGTTCACTGAAGCTTTCTTT. Its protein product is CASSSGRFTEAFF. The full variable domain, its missing parts supplied by reference TRBV7-2 and TRBJ1-1, is GAGVSQSPSNKVTEKGKDVELRCDPISGHTALYWYRQSLGQGLEFLIYFQGNSAPDKSGLPSDRFSAERTGGSVSTLTIQRTQQEDSAVYLCASSSGRFTEAFFGQGTRLTVV.

In its sample, this clonotype was seen many times. V and J are TRBV6-2 or TRBV6-3 and TRBJ2-1; D tentatively fits TRBD1 or TRBD2 (5 bases each). Germline loops: CDR1 MNHEY, CDR2 SVGEGT. Trimming pared 7 bases from V and 1 base from J, leaving 11 bases between. CDR3 length: 14 amino acids. For the CDR3, the DNA is TGTGCCAGCACTCGGGGCCCATCCTACAATGAGCAGTTCTTC. Residues: CASTRGPSYNEQFF.

This clonotype has ten or more counts. This rearrangement joins TRBV12-3 or TRBV12-4 to TRBJ2-7; 11 bases agree with TRBD1. CDR3 length: 16 amino acids. With 2 bases clipped from V and 4 bases from J, the junction kept 7 bases outside the gene matches. The CDR3 loop reads CASSLSGTGGRYEQYF. CDR3 nucleotide sequence: TGTGCCAGCAGTTTATCCGGGACAGGGGGTCGATACGAGCAGTACTTC.

In its sample, this clonotype was seen many times. This chain links TRBV7-9 with TRBJ2-1, with D possibly TRBD1 on 6 matching bases. V was clipped by 6 bases and J by 4 bases, with 16 bases between them. The germline CDR1 and CDR2 sequences are SEHNR and FQNEAQ (reference sequence). This CDR3 region has 15 residues. The CDR3, as DNA: TGTGCCAGCAGTAACAGGGTCGGCGGGTACAATGAGCAGTTCTTC. Translation gives CASSNRVGGYNEQFF.

The chain uses TRBV29-1 and TRBJ2-5, with 8 bases matching TRBD1. The V gene's germline CDR1 is SQVTM and CDR2 ANQGSEA. The trim removed 7 bases at V and 5 bases at J, leaving 9 bases unmatched. The CDR3 contains 13 residues. CDR3 amino acids: CSGLRGRGETQYF. CDR3 in DNA: TGCAGCGGCCTCAGGGGGCGAGGGGAGACCCAGTACTTC. Supplemented by reference TRBV29-1 and TRBJ2-5, the full variable domain reads SAVISQKPSRDICQRGTSLTIQCQVDSQVTMMFWYRQQPGQSLTLIATANQGSEATYESGFVIDKFPISRPNLTFSTLTVSNMSPEDSSIYLCSGLRGRGETQYFGPGTRLLVL.

This clonotype showed up many times. The genes are TRBV6-6 and TRBJ2-7; 9 nucleotides align to TRBD1. The CDR3 runs to 15 residues. Looked up from germline, CDR1 is MNHNY and CDR2 is SVGAGI (reference sequence). After removal of 4 bases from V and 4 bases from J, the junction contained 8 bases not matched to a gene. CDR3 DNA: TGTGCCAGCAGTTCGACAGGGGGGACCCTATACGAGCAGTACGTC. Translated, it gives CASSSTGGTLYEQYV.

There are many counts of this clonotype. The V call is TRBV20-1, the J call TRBJ1-5; D is unclear. The CDR3 has 12 amino acids. V lost 3 bases and J lost 3, with 6 bases in between. Germline V lookup: CDR1 DFQATT, CDR2 SNEGSKA (reference sequence). The DNA for the CDR3 is TGCAGTGCTAGGTCTCCCAATCAGCCCCAGCATTTT. It yields the protein CSARSPNQPQHF.

A note on this clonotype: This may be a read error, as it is one base from a much larger clone. The chain employs TRBV5-6 and TRBJ1-6, with 7 bases lining up with TRBD1. Germline CDR1 is SGHDT and CDR2 is YYEEEE. The CDR3 has 15 amino acids. CDR3 residues: CASNPTGSDNSPFHF. In nucleotides, the CDR3 is TGTGCCAGCAACCCGACAGGGTCGGATAATTCACCCTTCCACTTT.

This clonotype was counted many times. V gene TRBV5-5 combines with J gene TRBJ1-5; D unclear. Trimming stripped 8 bases from V and 1 base from J, with 10 bases between. In germline, CDR1 is SGHKS, CDR2 YYEKEE (reference sequence). The CDR3 sequence is 13 residues long. The CDR3 reads CASNLDSNQPQHF. For the CDR3, the DNA is TGTGCCAGTAACCTTGACAGCAATCAGCCCCAGCATTTT.

This clonotype was recorded many times. The chain uses TRBV10-2 and TRBJ2-3; D is uncertain. The CDR3 totals 11 residues. The germline gives CDR1 WSHSY, CDR2 SAAADI. Trimming cost V 5 bases and J 5 bases, with 5 bases left between them. CDR3 nucleotide sequence: TGCGCCAGCAGTTTTGGAGATACGCAGTATTTT. Translating gives CASSFGDTQYF.

This clonotype has only a few counts. The V and J genes are TRBV20-1 and TRBJ1-6, with D uncertain. V was shortened by 1 base and J by 0 bases, with 7 bases between the two germline ends. Germline V gene lookup returns CDR1 DFQATT and CDR2 SNEGSKA (reference sequence). The CDR3 spans 15 residues. The CDR3 DNA reads as TGCAGTGCTAGAGCGGCGAGCTCCTATAATTCACCCCTCCACTTT. This encodes CSARAASSYNSPLHF.

V gene TRBV28 combines with J gene TRBJ2-7; 8 bases align to TRBD1. Germline V gene data show CDR1 as MDHEN and CDR2 as SYDVKM. The CDR3 spans 15 residues. V shed 6 bases, J shed 1 base, and the junction held 8 bases outside the gene matches. CDR3 DNA sequence: TGTGCCAGCAGCAGAACAGGGGGGTTATCCTACGAGCAGTACGTC. It encodes CASSRTGGLSYEQYV.

This clonotype occurred many times. CDR3 bases: TGTGCCAGCAGTTTTGGGGGAACCGCCGGAGAGACCCAGTACTTC. Translation gives CASSFGGTAGETQYF. The chain uses TRBV12-3 or TRBV12-4 and TRBJ2-5; either TRBD1 or TRBD2 may fit D (5 bases each). V dropped 3 bases and J dropped 4 bases, with 15 bases sitting between them. This CDR3 has 15 residues.

This clonotype was seen only a few times. The chain recombines TRBV29-1 with TRBJ2-1; TRBD2 matches 13 bases. Germline-derived CDR1 and CDR2 are SQVTM and ANQGSEA. The CDR3 loop spans 17 amino acids. V was clipped by 3 bases and J by 7 bases; unmatched bases: 12. This chain's CDR3 is CSVDGLAGARPGNEQFF. CDR3 in DNA: TGCAGCGTTGACGGACTAGCGGGGGCACGCCCGGGGAATGAGCAGTTCTTC.

The chain has TRBV12-3 or TRBV12-4 and TRBJ2-7; D is unclear. Trimming shortened V by 3 bases and J by 4 bases, and 10 bases separated the two germline ends. CDR3 length: 13 residues. In nucleotides, the CDR3 is TGTGCCAGCAGTTTGGGCCTAGGTTACGAGCAGTACTTC. It encodes CASSLGLGYEQYF.

This clonotype was seen ten or more times. The CDR3 loop is CASSIERELFF. In DNA form, the CDR3 reads TGTGCCAGCAGTATAGAGAGGGAGCTGTTTTTT. This chain connects TRBV12-3 or TRBV12-4 to TRBJ2-2, with unresolved D. This CDR3 has 11 residues. V shed 5 bases and J shed 9 bases, with 7 bases lying between them.

This clonotype came up many times. The chain has TRBV20-1 and TRBJ1-1; no clear D. The germline V gene encodes CDR1 DFQATT and CDR2 SNEGSKA (reference sequence). Trimming cost V 5 bases and J 11 bases, with 21 bases left between them. The CDR3 has 13 residues. The CDR3 region is CSAPGQYWPGAFF. CDR3 sequence (DNA): TGCAGTGCTCCCGGGCAGTACTGGCCCGGGGCTTTCTTT.

This clonotype showed up many times. V and J are TRBV28 and TRBJ2-1; 8 nucleotides match TRBD1. V lost 4 bases to trimming and J lost 13 bases; unmatched junction nucleotides: 6. The CDR3 extends over 12 amino acids. Germline V CDR1 and CDR2: MDHEN, SYDVKM. The CDR3 sequence: CASSSPRGLQFF. In DNA, the CDR3 is TGTGCCAGCAGTTCGCCCAGGGGGCTTCAGTTCTTC.

This sequence joins TRBV28 and TRBJ2-7, with TRBD2 matching over 9 bases. The CDR3 consists of 13 residues. The germline CDR1 and CDR2 sequences are MDHEN and SYDVKM. The trim removed 8 bases at V and 0 bases at J, leaving 2 bases unmatched. The CDR3 bases are TGTGCCAGCGCTAGCGGGGACTCCTACGAGCAGTACGTC. It specifies CASASGDSYEQYV.

This clonotype came up many times. V is TRBV10-3 and J is TRBJ2-3; 10 positions agree with TRBD2. From germline, CDR1 is ENHRY and CDR2 SYGVKD. V shed 6 bases, J shed 4 bases, and the junction held 1 base outside the gene matches. The CDR3 has 13 residues. CDR3 DNA: TGTGCCATCAGGGGGACTAGCGCAGATACGCAGTATTTT. As protein: CAIRGTSADTQYF.

This clonotype came up once. The V and J genes are TRBV9 and TRBJ2-1; TRBD2 agrees at 10 bases. The V segment lost 4 bases and the J segment 2 bases; nucleotides outside the gene matches: 6. This CDR3 spans 16 amino acids. Per germline, CDR1 SGDLS and CDR2 YYNGEE. This chain's CDR3 is CASSQGLARPYNEQFF. CDR3 coding DNA: TGTGCCAGCAGCCAGGGACTAGCGCGCCCCTACAATGAGCAGTTCTTC.

This clonotype was observed at least ten times. The chain has TRBV7-2 and TRBJ2-2, with 8 bases fitting TRBD1. The CDR3 has 14 residues. The junction had 2 bases not matched to a gene; V was cut back by 8 bases and J by 0 bases. The germline V gene has CDR1 SGHTA and CDR2 FQGNSA. The CDR3 region has the DNA TGTGCCAGCGGGGACAGGCCGAACACCGGGGAGCTGTTTTTT. Its protein product is CASGDRPNTGELFF.

This clonotype was seen repeatedly, ten times or more. The chain joins TRBV7-9 to TRBJ1-2; the D gene is possibly TRBD1 (5 bases). The CDR3 length is 14 residues. Germline V CDR1 and CDR2: SEHNR, FQNEAQ (reference sequence). The germline V and J ends were trimmed by 1 base and 4 bases, with 10 bases remaining between them. The CDR3: CASSLEGLVYGYTF. Here the CDR3 DNA reads TGTGCCAGCAGCTTAGAGGGGTTGGTCTATGGCTACACCTTC.

The chain carries TRBV2 and TRBJ1-1; D is possibly TRBD1 (6 bases). The CDR3 consists of 14 residues. Germline V CDR1 and CDR2: SNHLY, FYNNEI. Trimming stripped 8 bases from V and 6 bases from J, with 19 bases between. The CDR3 sequence is CASPRGGRKAEAFF. CDR3 DNA: TGTGCCAGCCCAAGAGGGGGGCGGAAGGCTGAAGCTTTCTTT.

This clonotype has ten or more counts. V gene TRBV19 combines with J gene TRBJ1-1; 9 bases align to TRBD1. The germline V gene encodes CDR1 LNHDA and CDR2 SQIVND (reference sequence). J was trimmed by 3 bases and V by 3 bases; bases with no gene match: 2. CDR3 length: 14 residues. The CDR3 region is CASSIRTGDTEAFF. Here the CDR3 DNA reads TGTGCCAGTAGTATTCGGACAGGGGACACTGAAGCTTTCTTT.

The sample holds many counts of this clonotype. This chain joins TRBV7-2 and TRBJ2-5, with a possible D match to TRBD2 (6 bases). Germline loops: CDR1 SGHTA, CDR2 FQGNSA. The CDR3 runs to 15 residues. Trimming removed 2 bases from V and 5 bases from J, with 15 bases in between. The CDR3 sequence is CASSLNGGGWETQYF. CDR3 in DNA: TGTGCCAGCAGCTTAAACGGGGGAGGATGGGAGACCCAGTACTTC.